This TCR beta chain is drawn from a study of CD8 T cells in ankylosing spondylitis. As for this clonotype: Its antigen is undetermined.

CDR3 size: 16 residues. The junction had 6 bases not matched to a gene; V was cut back by 1 base and J by 0 bases. Germline V gene lookup returns CDR1 SQVTM and CDR2 ANQGSEA. It was by quantitative 5'-RACE with molecular barcodes that TCR beta libraries were made. TCRdb analysed the 5' RACE reads with MiXCR anew, one entry per CDR3 protein. Of about 220,000 distinct CDR3 sequences in the sample, more than 5.5% were seen once. Findings and limits, study-wide: A motif of roughly eight highly homologous TCR beta variants was seen as apparently characteristic of ankylosing spondylitis blood. Clones linked to the disease showed a CD8+ phenotype. They occurred at relatively low frequencies in peripheral blood.

The receptor comes from a male donor with ankylosing spondylitis. Sequenced material: blood, either unsorted or a sorted T cell fraction (not recorded which). J is TRBJ2-1 and V is TRBV29-1; 7 bases line up with TRBD1. CDR3 coding DNA: TGCAGCGTTGAAGGGACAGGATCCTTCTCCTACAATGAGCAGTTCTTC. As protein: CSVEGTGSFSYNEQFF.